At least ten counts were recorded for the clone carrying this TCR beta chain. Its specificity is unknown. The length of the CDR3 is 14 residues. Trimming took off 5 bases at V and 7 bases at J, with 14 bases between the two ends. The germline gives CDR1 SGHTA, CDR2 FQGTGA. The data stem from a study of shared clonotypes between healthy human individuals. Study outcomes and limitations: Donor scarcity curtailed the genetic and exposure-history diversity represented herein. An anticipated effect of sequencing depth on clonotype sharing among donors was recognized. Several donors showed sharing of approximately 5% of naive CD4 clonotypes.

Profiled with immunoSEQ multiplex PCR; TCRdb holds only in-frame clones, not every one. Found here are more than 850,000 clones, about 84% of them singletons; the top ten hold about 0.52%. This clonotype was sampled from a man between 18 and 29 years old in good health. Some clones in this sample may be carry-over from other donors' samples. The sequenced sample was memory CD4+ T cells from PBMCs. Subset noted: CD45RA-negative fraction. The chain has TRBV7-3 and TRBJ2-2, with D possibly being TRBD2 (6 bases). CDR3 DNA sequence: TGTGCCAGCAGCCCGAGTCAGGGAGGCGGGGAGCTGTTTTTT. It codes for CASSPSQGGGELFF.